These 20 T cell receptor beta chains originate from one sample sequenced in a study of graft-versus-host responses after intestinal transplantation. Antigens of these TCRs are unknown. Produced via immunoSEQ multiplex PCR; TCRdb's table is partial and in-frame only. The table has tens of thousands of clones, 91% seen once; the top ten hold over 0.4%. The sample here was unstimulated CD8+ T cells sorted from spleen or lymph node cells, taken before intestinal transplant. The receptors here all came from a human donor who received an intestinal transplant.

J is TRBJ1-6 and V is TRBV15; TRBD1 matches at 7 bases. V was clipped by 5 bases and J by 2 bases; unmatched bases: 9. The CDR3 length is 17 residues. The V gene's germline CDR1 is LNHNV and CDR2 YYDKDF (reference sequence). CDR3 protein: CATSGDRESPYNSPLHF. The CDR3, as DNA: TGTGCCACCAGCGGCGACAGGGAGTCCCCCTATAATTCACCCCTCCACTTT.

The gene calls are TRBV18 and TRBJ2-1; the D is unclear. Trimming shortened V by 0 bases and J by 8 bases, and 8 bases separated the two germline ends. Germline V gene data show CDR1 as KGHSH and CDR2 as LQKENI. The CDR3 length is 13 residues. CDR3 sequence (DNA): TGTGCCAGCTCACCACCATTACTGGATGAGCAGTTCTTC. It codes for CASSPPLLDEQFF. The full variable domain, its missing parts supplied by reference TRBV18 and TRBJ2-1, is NAGVMQNPRHLVRRRGQEARLRCSPMKGHSHVYWYRQLPEEGLKFMVYLQKENIIDESGMPKERFSAEFPKEGPSILRIQQVVRGDSAAYFCASSPPLLDEQFFGPGTRLTVL.

The V and J genes are TRBV2 and TRBJ2-2; TRBD2 might be the D (6 bases). Trimming cost V 11 bases and J 1 base, with 11 bases left between them. This CDR3 has 13 residues. Per the germline V gene, CDR1 is SNHLY and CDR2 is FYNNEI. CDR3 DNA: TGTGCCGGCGGGACTCTGAACACCGGGGAGCTGTTTTTT. As protein: CAGGTLNTGELFF.

The chain has TRBV10-2 and TRBJ1-1, with D possibly TRBD1 on 5 matching bases. Trimming removed 3 bases at V and 4 bases at J, with 12 bases between. CDR1 WSHSY and CDR2 SAAADI come from the germline V gene. The CDR3 contains 14 residues. This CDR3 is CASSDRQIFTEAFF. CDR3 DNA: TGCGCCAGCAGTGATAGACAGATTTTCACTGAAGCTTTCTTT.

The V and J genes are TRBV6-1 and TRBJ1-2; D not certain. Per the germline V gene, CDR1 is MNHNS and CDR2 is SASEGT. V lost 8 bases and J lost 6, with 7 bases in between. The CDR3 covers 10 residues. The CDR3 nucleotides read TGTGCCAGCGCGATGAATGGCTACACCTTC. Protein sequence: CASAMNGYTF.

The chain uses TRBV30 and TRBJ1-3; TRBD1 might be the D (6 bases). This CDR3 region has 13 residues. Between the trimmed V and J ends, which lost 7 bases and 0 bases, there was a span of 10 bases. Germline V gene data show CDR1 as GTSNPN and CDR2 as SVGIG (reference sequence). This CDR3 reads CAFRGVSGNTIYF. The CDR3 nucleotides are TGTGCCTTCAGGGGTGTCTCTGGAAACACCATATATTTT.

This clone was observed a few times. The gene calls are TRBV4-3 and TRBJ1-1; 7 nucleotides agree with TRBD1. The junction had 0 bases not matched to a gene; V was cut back by 1 base and J by 7 bases. The CDR3 runs to 12 residues. CDR1 and CDR2 (germline): LGHNA, YSLEER. CDR3 sequence (DNA): TGCGCCAGCAGCCAAGGACAGGGTGAAGCTTTCTTT. Translating gives CASSQGQGEAFF.

This clone was detected a few times. The J gene is TRBJ1-2, the V gene TRBV6-1, with D maybe TRBD1 (6 bases). V was pared by 0 bases and J by 2 bases, with 13 bases between. Germline loops: CDR1 MNHNS, CDR2 SASEGT. This CDR3 is 16 amino acids long. Here the CDR3 reads CASSEAPGVGNYGYTF. Written as DNA, the CDR3 is TGTGCCAGCAGTGAAGCCCCAGGGGTTGGGAACTATGGCTACACCTTC.

The CDR3 spells CASGLDEVYGQPQHF. CDR3 DNA sequence: TGTGCTAGTGGTTTAGATGAGGTGTACGGGCAGCCCCAGCATTTT. The gene calls are TRBV12-5 and TRBJ1-5; D uncertain. Trimming pared 3 bases from V and 7 bases from J, leaving 16 bases between. Germline CDR1 and CDR2: LGHNT and FRNRAP. The CDR3 consists of 15 residues.

This sequence joins TRBV28 and TRBJ2-5; D possibly corresponds to TRBD2 (5 bases). Trimming shortened V by 5 bases and J by 4 bases, and 11 bases separated the two germline ends. CDR3 length: 13 amino acids. CDR1 is MDHEN, CDR2 SYDVKM, per germline. The CDR3 region is CASSPLGGETQYF. The CDR3 region has the DNA TGTGCCAGCAGTCCGCTTGGAGGAGAGACCCAGTACTTC.

The chain combines TRBV10-1 with TRBJ2-1; 8 bases map to TRBD2. This CDR3 spans 15 amino acids. V shed 9 bases and J 5 bases; nucleotides not matched to a gene: 12. Germline values: CDR1 WNHNN, CDR2 SYGVQD (reference sequence). DNA of the CDR3: TGCGCCAGTCCGGGGGGGGCTAGCGGAAACAATGAGCAGTTCTTC. Translating gives CASPGGASGNNEQFF.

The gene calls are TRBV11-2 and TRBJ1-2; 9 bases map to TRBD1. There are 14 residues in the CDR3. From germline, CDR1 is SGHAT and CDR2 FQNNGV. The ends lost 1 base at V and 7 bases at J; junction bases unmatched: 4. The CDR3 protein is CASSLGTGAAGYTF. The CDR3 nucleotides are TGTGCCAGCAGCTTAGGGACAGGGGCTGCTGGCTACACCTTC.

V is TRBV5-1 and J is TRBJ2-5; 7 bases are a match to TRBD2. Germline CDR1 reads SGHRS; CDR2 reads YFSETQ. The CDR3 has 16 amino acids. The V and J ends lost 0 bases and 2 bases, in that order; junction bases with no gene match: 7. The DNA for the CDR3 is TGCGCCAGCAGCTTGGAGGCTAGCGGATCTCAAGAGACCCAGTACTTC. It is translated as CASSLEASGSQETQYF.

The chain uses TRBV5-6 and TRBJ2-7; the match to TRBD2 covers 8 bases. Germline V gene sequence: CDR1 SGHDT, CDR2 YYEEEE. Trimming at V came to 4 bases and at J to 4 bases, leaving 13 bases not matched to a gene. The CDR3 length is 16 residues. The CDR3 loop reads CASSPPGAGVGYEQYF. Written as DNA, the CDR3 is TGTGCCAGCAGCCCACCCGGAGCGGGAGTCGGGTACGAGCAGTACTTC.

The V and J genes are TRBV30 and TRBJ2-1; a weak D match, TRBD2 (5 bases). V lost 3 bases and J lost 0, with 18 bases in between. Germline CDR1 is GTSNPN and CDR2 is SVGIG (reference sequence). The CDR3 spans 17 residues. The CDR3 reads CAWRRMDSHYSYNEQFF. Here the CDR3 DNA reads TGTGCCTGGAGGAGAATGGACTCCCACTACTCCTACAATGAGCAGTTCTTC. Full variable domain (outside the CDR3, taken from reference TRBV30 and TRBJ2-1): SQTIHQWPATLVQPVGSPLSLECTVEGTSNPNLYWYRQAAGRGLQLLFYSVGIGQISSEVPQNLSASRPQDRQFILSSKKLLLSDSGFYLCAWRRMDSHYSYNEQFFGPGTRLTVL.

The V call is TRBV12-5, the J call TRBJ2-3; 8 nucleotides align to TRBD1. The CDR3 covers 18 residues. Germline-derived CDR1 and CDR2 are LGHNT and FRNRAP. The ends lost 3 bases at V and 5 bases at J; junction bases unmatched: 16. In nucleotides, the CDR3 is TGTGCTAGTGGTTTACTTGTCATAACGGGACAGGAATTAGATACGCAGTATTTT. Amino acids: CASGLLVITGQELDTQYF. Looking up the rest from reference TRBV12-5 and TRBJ2-3 gives the full variable domain: DARVTQTPRHKVTEMGQEVTMRCQPILGHNTVFWYRQTMMQGLELLAYFRNRAPLDDSGMPKDRFSAEMPDATLATLKIQPSEPRDSAVYFCASGLLVITGQELDTQYFGPGTRLTVL.

V usage is TRBV4-3 and J usage is TRBJ2-2, with D possibly being TRBD1 (6 bases). The V end was cut by 3 bases, the J end by 9 bases, with 17 bases between. CDR3 length: 15 amino acids. Germline loops: CDR1 LGHNA, CDR2 YSLEER. CDR3 sequence: CASSQGQGSFRELFF. CDR3 coding DNA: TGCGCCAGCAGCCAGGGCCAGGGGTCATTCAGGGAGCTGTTTTTT.

The V call is TRBV9, the J call TRBJ1-1; TRBD1 matches at 10 bases. Germline trimming cut 0 bases from V and 11 bases from J; bases unmatched to any gene: 7. The CDR3 is 14 residues long. Germline V gene lookup returns CDR1 SGDLS and CDR2 YYNGEE. DNA of the CDR3: TGTGCCAGCAGCGTAGGGCGGGACAGGGGTGAGGCTTTCTTT. It is translated as CASSVGRDRGEAFF.

The chain has TRBV4-1 and TRBJ1-2; TRBD1 matches 7 bases. The CDR3 extends over 14 amino acids. Per germline, CDR1 MGHRA and CDR2 YSYEKL. J gave up 2 bases and V 4 bases, and 4 bases lay outside the gene matches. This CDR3 reads CASSPTGINYGYTF. DNA for the CDR3: TGCGCCAGCAGCCCGACAGGGATCAACTATGGCTACACCTTC.

This chain uses TRBV5-1 with TRBJ2-1; TRBD2 aligns across 12 bases. Germline V lookup: CDR1 SGHRS, CDR2 YFSETQ. This CDR3 is 16 amino acids long. The ends lost 0 bases at V and 9 bases at J; junction bases unmatched: 7. For the CDR3, the DNA is TGCGCCAGCAGCTTGGGGGCTAGCGGGGGGGCTCGTGAGCAGTTCTTC. Protein sequence: CASSLGASGGAREQFF. Filled out from reference TRBV5-1 and TRBJ2-1, the complete variable domain reads KAGVTQTPRYLIKTRGQQVTLSCSPISGHRSVSWYQQTPGQGLQFLFEYFSETQRNKGNFPGRFSGRQFSNSRSEMNVSTLELGDSALYLCASSLGASGGAREQFFGPGTRLTVL.